This TCR beta chain derives from a study of Ad26.COV2.S vaccination and SARS-CoV-2 variants. Study-level background: The study gave Ad26.COV2.S intramuscularly, once or twice 56 days apart.

Here immunoSEQ multiplex PCR was the method, and the copy in TCRdb shows in-frame clones only, minus some. The sample carries some 520,000 clones, 87% recorded once. Indicated treatment: approximately 18 received Ad26.COV2.S at low or high dose, single or two shots; 5 received placebo; per-sample allocation not given. Day 63 after the first injection of vaccine or placebo was the sampling time. At a Boston site, the person donating was an adult of 18-55 years. Expression of Wuhan-strain SARS-CoV-2 spike came from the Ad26 vector that formed the vaccine. General study results and limits: Spike-specific TCR breadth was greater after Ad26.COV2.S than placebo.

The CDR3 contains 14 residues. Trimming left V 5 bases short and J 4 bases short, with 14 bases between. The germline gives CDR1 MNHEY, CDR2 SMNVEV (reference sequence). About this clone itself: Its antigen remains unknown.

The sample in question was peripheral blood, obtained in a trial of Ad26.COV2.S vaccine versus placebo. The rearrangement uses TRBV27 and TRBJ1-1, with TRBD1 as a possible D gene (6 bases). The clonotype was recovered from a person between 18 and 65 years old who received the Ad26.COV2.S COVID-19 vaccine or a placebo. The CDR3 region is CASSRQALGTEAFF. Written as DNA, the CDR3 is TGTGCCAGCAGTAGACAGGCGTTGGGCACTGAAGCTTTCTTT.